What follows are 21 T cell receptor beta chains derived from one specimen sequenced in a study of shared clonotypes between healthy human individuals. The method was immunoSEQ multiplex PCR; TCRdb's version includes in-frame clones alone and lacks a portion of them. This repertoire shows more than 2,000,000 clones, roughly nine tenths found once; its top ten account for roughly 0.13%. The sequencing sample was made of naive CD4+ T cells sorted from blood. Sample subset: CD45RA+ positively selected. Source of these receptors: a man aged 18 to 29 in good health.

This clone appeared a single time. The rearrangement uses TRBV27 and TRBJ1-1; 9 bases line up with TRBD1. CDR1 and CDR2 from the germline V gene are MNHEY and SMNVEV (reference sequence). This CDR3 contains 15 residues. The ends lost 4 bases at V and 5 bases at J; junction bases unmatched: 8. CDR3 sequence (DNA): TGTGCCAGCAGTTCGGACAGGGGTGTGGAGACTGAAGCTTTCTTT. The encoded protein is CASSSDRGVETEAFF.

The chain is built from TRBV7-2 and TRBJ1-3, with D uncertain. V was clipped by 5 bases and J by 0 bases, with 8 bases between them. The CDR3 sequence is 14 residues long. The germline gives CDR1 SGHTA, CDR2 FQGNSA. The CDR3 nucleotides are TGTGCCAGCAGCCCGGCGGGCTCTGGAAACACCATATATTTT. Translated: CASSPAGSGNTIYF.

This clone was picked up one time. The chain combines TRBV4-3 with TRBJ2-5; D tentatively fits TRBD1 or TRBD2 (5 bases each). V was cut by 1 base and J by 5 bases, with 14 bases left in between. There are 15 residues in the CDR3. Germline CDR1 LGHNA, CDR2 YSLEER. The CDR3 nucleotides read TGCGCCAGCAGCCAAGGAGGGGCGGTCGGGGAGACCCAGTACTTC. As protein: CASSQGGAVGETQYF.

The V and J genes are TRBV11-2 and TRBJ1-4; D may be TRBD1 (5 bases). Trimming removed 1 base from V and 8 bases from J, with 17 bases in between. The length of the CDR3 is 16 residues. The germline gives CDR1 SGHAT, CDR2 FQNNGV. In DNA, the CDR3 is TGTGCCAGCAGCTTAGGTCCTCAGGGAGGTTGGGAAAAACTGTTTTTT. It codes for CASSLGPQGGWEKLFF.

This clone was observed a single time. V and J are TRBV15 and TRBJ2-5; D is possibly TRBD1 (6 bases). The length of the CDR3 is 16 residues. Trimming removed 4 bases from V and 2 bases from J, with 17 bases in between. Germline V gives CDR1 LNHNV, CDR2 YYDKDF (reference sequence). Here the CDR3 reads CATSKQGSSPQETQYF. Here the CDR3 DNA reads TGTGCCACCAGCAAACAGGGTTCTAGCCCTCAAGAGACCCAGTACTTC.

J is TRBJ1-3 and V is TRBV28, with D perhaps TRBD1 (5 bases). Trimming left V 11 bases short and J 2 bases short, with 22 bases between. The CDR3 is 16 residues long. Germline V gives CDR1 MDHEN, CDR2 SYDVKM. The CDR3 nucleotides read TGTGCCTCCACTTCTAGGGGCCTGGTCGCTGGAAACACCATATATTTT. Amino acids: CASTSRGLVAGNTIYF.

This clone has a single count. This chain uses TRBV5-4 with TRBJ2-1; D call uncertain. The length of the CDR3 is 15 residues. Trimming took 0 bases from V and 5 from J, leaving 12 bases between them. The germline V gene has CDR1 SGHNT and CDR2 YYREEE (reference sequence). The CDR3 nucleotides are TGTGCCAGCAGCTTGGGACACACACTAAACAATGAGCAGTTCTTC. Protein sequence: CASSLGHTLNNEQFF.

This clone was counted a single time. The V call is TRBV2, the J call TRBJ2-4; D remains unclear. Germline CDR1 reads SNHLY; CDR2 reads FYNNEI. V was cut by 6 bases and J by 1 base, with 7 bases left in between. This CDR3 has 13 amino acids. The CDR3 sequence: CASSNEAKNIQYF. CDR3 DNA sequence: TGTGCCAGCAGCAACGAGGCCAAAAACATTCAGTACTTC.

The chain employs TRBV18 and TRBJ2-3; 10 nucleotides agree with TRBD2. CDR3 size: 16 residues. V lost 1 base and J lost 2; bases outside the gene matches: 3. Germline V CDR1 and CDR2: KGHSH, LQKENI. The CDR3 loop is CASSPRLAGATDTQYF. The CDR3 DNA follows: TGTGCCAGCTCACCACGGCTAGCGGGGGCCACAGATACGCAGTATTTT. Using reference TRBV18 and TRBJ2-3 for the parts outside the CDR3, the full variable domain is NAGVMQNPRHLVRRRGQEARLRCSPMKGHSHVYWYRQLPEEGLKFMVYLQKENIIDESGMPKERFSAEFPKEGPSILRIQQVVRGDSAAYFCASSPRLAGATDTQYFGPGTRLTVL.

The chain joins TRBV2 to TRBJ1-4, with D unclear. The CDR3 has 15 amino acids. The germline CDR1 and CDR2 sequences are SNHLY and FYNNEI. Trimming took 6 bases from V and 6 from J, leaving 17 bases between them. For the CDR3, the DNA is TGTGCCAGCAGGCCTAACCTCCCAGCGGATGAAAAACTGTTTTTT. This translates into CASRPNLPADEKLFF.

This clone was observed once. The rearrangement joins TRBV7-2 to TRBJ1-2; no clear D. CDR3 length: 14 residues. The germline V and J ends were trimmed by 1 base and 10 bases, with 16 bases remaining between them. In germline, CDR1 is SGHTA, CDR2 FQGNSA. In DNA, the CDR3 is TGTGCCAGCAGCTTAGTAGCCGGGGTAACTGACTACACCTTC. It codes for CASSLVAGVTDYTF.

V and J are TRBV27 and TRBJ1-4; unclear D gene. Germline CDR1 reads MNHEY; CDR2 reads SMNVEV (reference sequence). The CDR3 extends over 13 amino acids. V lost 2 bases to trimming and J lost 2 bases, with 3 bases between them. The CDR3 spells CASSLRTNEKLFF. CDR3 sequence (DNA): TGTGCCAGCAGTTTAAGGACTAATGAAAAACTGTTTTTT.

This rearrangement joins TRBV10-3 to TRBJ2-5; 9 bases match TRBD2. J gave up 4 bases and V 2 bases, and 5 bases lay outside the gene matches. The CDR3 spans 15 residues. Looked up from germline, CDR1 is ENHRY and CDR2 is SYGVKD. The CDR3 region is CAISEASGVGETQYF. CDR3 bases: TGTGCCATCAGTGAGGCTAGCGGGGTCGGAGAGACCCAGTACTTC.

The chain uses TRBV19 and TRBJ2-3, with 8 bases lining up with TRBD2. CDR3 length equals 15 residues. V lost 5 bases and J lost 2; bases outside the gene matches: 6. Germline CDR1 and CDR2: LNHDA and SQIVND (reference sequence). In DNA, the CDR3 is TGTGCCAGTAGTTCCACTAGCGGACCCACAGATACGCAGTATTTT. Translation gives CASSSTSGPTDTQYF.

This chain joins TRBV7-2 and TRBJ2-7; weak D call: TRBD2 (5 bases). V was trimmed by 4 bases and J by 5 bases, leaving 9 bases between them. The CDR3 totals 12 residues. The germline gives CDR1 SGHTA, CDR2 FQGNSA. CDR3 in DNA: TGTGCCAGCAGCTCTGGGAGCAACGAGCAGTACTTC. Protein sequence: CASSSGSNEQYF.

J is TRBJ1-2 and V is TRBV6-5, with D possibly matching TRBD1 (5 bases). V was trimmed by 6 bases and J by 1 base, leaving 15 bases between them. CDR1 MNHEY and CDR2 SVGAGI come from the germline V gene. The CDR3 runs to 15 residues. This CDR3 is CASSPGGNLNYGYTF. DNA of the CDR3: TGTGCCAGCAGCCCGGGGGGAAACCTTAACTATGGCTACACCTTC.

This chain's CDR3 is CASSLPPSSYNEQFF. CDR3 DNA sequence: TGCGCCAGCAGCTTGCCCCCGAGCTCCTACAATGAGCAGTTCTTC. The chain employs TRBV5-1 and TRBJ2-1; D remains unclear. Germline CDR1 reads SGHRS; CDR2 reads YFSETQ. The ends were cut back, 1 base at V and 0 bases at J, with 8 bases in the middle. The length of the CDR3 is 15 residues.

The chain combines TRBV27 with TRBJ1-1; TRBD1 is a possible D gene (5 bases). Between the trimmed V and J ends, which lost 6 bases and 3 bases, there was a span of 14 bases. The CDR3 runs 14 residues. Germline values: CDR1 MNHEY, CDR2 SMNVEV (reference sequence). The CDR3 sequence is CASRHRGDYTEAFF. In DNA form, the CDR3 reads TGTGCCAGCAGGCATCGGGGGGACTACACTGAAGCTTTCTTT.

A note on this clone: The identical CDR3 is also encoded by other nucleotide sequences in the sample. The DNA of the CDR3 is TGTGCCAGCAGTTATTTAGCGGGAACCGGGGAGCTGTTTTTT. This gives the protein CASSYLAGTGELFF. The V and J genes are TRBV6-5 and TRBJ2-2; TRBD2 matches 8 bases. Germline V gene sequence: CDR1 MNHEY, CDR2 SVGAGI. The CDR3 consists of 14 residues. The trim removed 3 bases at V and 5 bases at J, leaving 2 bases unmatched.

The V and J genes are TRBV4-1 and TRBJ2-5; 9 nucleotides agree with TRBD2. Judging by the DNA end, TRBJ2-7 fits better; the J call may be wrong. In germline, CDR1 is MGHRA, CDR2 YSYEKL. The CDR3 length is 17 residues. The CDR3 region is CASSQPQSAGGPHEQYF. CDR3 sequence (DNA): TGCGCCAGCAGCCAACCCCAGTCTGCGGGAGGGCCCCACGAGCAGTACTTC.

The chain recombines TRBV2 with TRBJ2-3; 11 bases fit TRBD2. The CDR3 length is 16 residues. Per germline, CDR1 SNHLY and CDR2 FYNNEI. Losses at the gene ends were 5 bases for V and 4 bases for J; bases not matched to a gene: 8. CDR3 residues: CASSWGLADGADTQYF. CDR3 nucleotides: TGTGCCAGCAGTTGGGGACTAGCGGATGGGGCAGATACGCAGTATTTT.